The clone carrying this T cell receptor (beta chain) was counted only a few times. Its specificity is unknown. Measured with immunoSEQ multiplex PCR; TCRdb has only the in-frame clones, and not every one. Here the sample spans approximately 80,000 clones, 75% to 85% being singletons. CDR1 is LGHNA and CDR2 is YSLEER in the germline V gene. The CDR3 is 14 amino acids. The germline V and J ends were trimmed by 0 bases and 8 bases, with 13 bases remaining between them. This sample was taken from a study of ipilimumab plus nivolumab after autologous stem cell transplantation. Study as a whole: The DLBCL group included primary refractory and relapsed cases. The study's findings and limits: Authors suggest TCR repertoire, Treg phenotype and gut microbiota support further study.

Checkpoint therapy with ipilimumab 1 mg/kg began 14 to 28 days after transplant. Through week 26, nivolumab 3 mg/kg IV was given weeks 1, 4, 7, 10, then biweekly. Sequenced material: PBMCs, taken in a trial of ipilimumab plus nivolumab as post-transplant consolidation. This chain uses TRBV4-3 with TRBJ1-2; D not resolved. The receptor comes from a male donor with diffuse large B-cell lymphoma. The CDR3 is CASSQEITAAGYTF. In DNA form, the CDR3 reads TGCGCCAGCAGCCAAGAAATCACCGCTGCAGGCTACACCTTC.